A selection of T cell receptor beta chains follows, all from one sample in a study of blood T cell repertoires in COVID-19. Sequencing was performed with immunoSEQ multiplex PCR; in TCRdb, only in-frame clones are kept and a portion is missing. Among 100,000 to 150,000 clones listed, about four fifths were seen once. Sequenced material: peripheral blood. Receptors originate from a young man with COVID-19, enrolled during active disease. Both conserved end residues are part of each CDR3. The D gene is left open where the match is weak. Clone size is not always given. Where it is, it says once, few, many or a class for expanded clones.

V gene: TRBV11-3
clone size: -
D gene: -
J gene: TRBJ2-1
CDR3 protein: CASSFGLSGGTGQFF
CDR3 DNA: TGTGCCAGCAGCTTTGGCCTAAGTGGGGGGACGGGGCAGTTCTTC

V gene: TRBV3-1/TRBV3-2
clone size: -
D gene: -
J gene: TRBJ1-5
CDR3 protein: CASSQGQTNQPQHF
CDR3 DNA: TGTGCCAGCAGCCAGGGGCAGACCAATCAGCCCCAGCATTTT

V gene: TRBV28
clone size: -
D gene: -
J gene: TRBJ1-2
CDR3 protein: CASSFGSYGYTF
CDR3 DNA: TGTGCCAGCAGTTTTGGCAGCTATGGCTACACCTTC

V gene: TRBV5-4
clone size: -
D gene: -
J gene: TRBJ1-2
CDR3 protein: CASTMHLGGGYGYTF
CDR3 DNA: TGTGCCAGCACCATGCACTTGGGTGGAGGCTATGGCTACACCTTC

V gene: TRBV28
clone size: once
D gene: -
J gene: TRBJ2-1
CDR3 protein: CASSLLVSGNEQFF
CDR3 DNA: TGTGCCAGCAGTTTGCTGGTATCGGGGAATGAGCAGTTCTTC

V gene: TRBV6-5
clone size: few
D gene: -
J gene: TRBJ1-3
CDR3 protein: CASRPGEPLNTIYF
CDR3 DNA: TGTGCCAGCAGACCGGGAGAGCCTTTAAACACCATATATTTT

V gene: TRBV6-5
clone size: -
D gene: -
J gene: TRBJ1-1
CDR3 protein: CASSYGGLGIGEAFF
CDR3 DNA: TGTGCCAGCAGTTACGGGGGCCTCGGGATTGGTGAAGCTTTCTTT

V gene: TRBV11-2
clone size: -
D gene: TRBD2
J gene: TRBJ2-2
CDR3 protein: CASSWEGLAGVGDTGELFF
CDR3 DNA: TGTGCCAGCAGCTGGGAGGGACTAGCGGGGGTCGGGGACACCGGGGAGCTGTTTTTT

V gene: TRBV21-1
clone size: -
D gene: -
J gene: TRBJ2-5
CDR3 protein: CASSGPTEAQETQYF
CDR3 DNA: TGTGCCAGCAGCGGCCCAACAGAAGCACAAGAGACCCAGTACTTC

V gene: TRBV30
clone size: -
D gene: TRBD1
J gene: TRBJ2-7
CDR3 protein: CAWSWTGGIDEQYF
CDR3 DNA: TGTGCCTGGAGTTGGACAGGGGGAATCGACGAGCAGTACTTC

V gene: TRBV18
clone size: -
D gene: -
J gene: TRBJ1-2
CDR3 protein: CASSYEDMGGYYGYTF
CDR3 DNA: TGTGCCAGCTCCTATGAGGACATGGGAGGATACTATGGCTACACCTTC

V gene: TRBV7-9
clone size: -
D gene: TRBD1
J gene: TRBJ2-2
CDR3 protein: CASSLWTGGTGELFF
CDR3 DNA: TGTGCCAGCAGCTTGTGGACAGGCGGGACCGGGGAGCTGTTTTTT

V gene: TRBV30
clone size: -
D gene: -
J gene: TRBJ2-1
CDR3 protein: CAWIRPGEGLNEQFF
CDR3 DNA: TGTGCCTGGATCCGACCGGGGGAAGGTTTAAATGAGCAGTTCTTC

V gene: TRBV18
clone size: -
D gene: -
J gene: TRBJ1-6
CDR3 protein: CASSQDLYNSPLHF
CDR3 DNA: TGTGCCAGCTCACAGGACTTATATAATTCACCCCTCCACTTT

V gene: TRBV7-9
clone size: -
D gene: TRBD2
J gene: TRBJ2-5
CDR3 protein: CASSLVLAGEETQYF
CDR3 DNA: TGTGCCAGCAGCTTAGTCCTAGCGGGAGAAGAGACCCAGTACTTC

V gene: TRBV7-9
clone size: -
D gene: TRBD2
J gene: TRBJ2-1
CDR3 protein: CASSSTSGGSSYNEQFF
CDR3 DNA: TGTGCCAGCAGCTCGACTAGCGGGGGGAGCTCCTACAATGAGCAGTTCTTC

V gene: TRBV3-1/TRBV3-2
clone size: -
D gene: -
J gene: TRBJ2-7
CDR3 protein: CASSQSGYEQYF
CDR3 DNA: TGTGCCAGCAGCCAAAGCGGCTACGAGCAGTACTTC

V gene: TRBV5-1
clone size: many
D gene: TRBD1
J gene: TRBJ1-2
CDR3 protein: CASSVSPGTGNYGYTF
CDR3 DNA: TGCGCCAGCAGCGTATCTCCCGGGACAGGGAACTATGGCTACACCTTC

V gene: TRBV5-4
clone size: once
D gene: TRBD1
J gene: TRBJ1-2
CDR3 protein: CASSLADRGYTF
CDR3 DNA: TGTGCCAGCAGCTTGGCGGACAGGGGCTACACCTTC

V gene: TRBV4-3
clone size: -
D gene: TRBD1
J gene: TRBJ1-5
CDR3 protein: CASSQITGDQPQHF
CDR3 DNA: TGCGCCAGCAGCCAAATAACAGGGGATCAGCCCCAGCATTTT

V gene: TRBV5-6
clone size: -
D gene: -
J gene: TRBJ2-1
CDR3 protein: CASSFEKEVSYNEQFF
CDR3 DNA: TGTGCCAGCAGCTTTGAGAAGGAGGTCTCTTACAATGAGCAGTTCTTC

V gene: TRBV28
clone size: -
D gene: -
J gene: TRBJ1-2
CDR3 protein: CASSRSLSPGGDYTF
CDR3 DNA: TGTGCCAGCAGTCGTTCTTTATCCCCGGGGGGTGACTACACCTTC

V gene: TRBV10-3
clone size: -
D gene: TRBD1
J gene: TRBJ1-5
CDR3 protein: CAISGYWVQGAEQPQHF
CDR3 DNA: TGTGCCATCAGTGGCTATTGGGTACAGGGGGCTGAACAGCCCCAGCATTTT

V gene: TRBV6-1
clone size: -
D gene: -
J gene: TRBJ1-2
CDR3 protein: CASSELGGYTF
CDR3 DNA: TGTGCCAGCAGTGAACTAGGCGGCTACACCTTC

V gene: TRBV12-5
clone size: -
D gene: -
J gene: TRBJ2-7
CDR3 protein: CASLPGTGHYEQYF
CDR3 DNA: TGTGCTAGTCTACCCGGGACGGGACATTACGAGCAGTACTTC

V gene: TRBV7-9
clone size: -
D gene: TRBD1
J gene: TRBJ1-2
CDR3 protein: CASSLADRLYYTF
CDR3 DNA: TGTGCCAGCAGCTTAGCGGACAGGCTCTATTACACCTTC

V gene: TRBV19
clone size: once
D gene: -
J gene: TRBJ1-1
CDR3 protein: CASSAWVSGGTEAFF
CDR3 DNA: TGTGCCAGTAGTGCATGGGTCTCCGGCGGCACTGAAGCTTTCTTT

V gene: TRBV10-3
clone size: -
D gene: TRBD1
J gene: TRBJ2-3
CDR3 protein: CAISGIQGTDTQYF
CDR3 DNA: TGTGCCATCAGTGGGATACAGGGGACAGATACGCAGTATTTT

V gene: TRBV11-2
clone size: -
D gene: TRBD1
J gene: TRBJ2-7
CDR3 protein: CASSLRRGTGSPYEQYF
CDR3 DNA: TGTGCCAGCAGCCTACGTCGCGGGACAGGGAGCCCCTACGAGCAGTACTTC

V gene: TRBV4-1
clone size: -
D gene: TRBD2
J gene: TRBJ2-7
CDR3 protein: CASSPLAGGNYEQYF
CDR3 DNA: TGCGCCAGCAGCCCCCTAGCGGGAGGCAACTACGAGCAGTACTTC

V gene: TRBV28
clone size: -
D gene: -
J gene: TRBJ1-1
CDR3 protein: CASSLLNTEAFF
CDR3 DNA: TGTGCCAGCAGTTTACTCAACACTGAAGCTTTCTTT

V gene: TRBV11-2
clone size: -
D gene: TRBD1
J gene: TRBJ1-5
CDR3 protein: CASSPGTGHQHF
CDR3 DNA: TGTGCCAGCAGCCCGGGGACAGGACACCAGCATTTT

V gene: TRBV5-4
clone size: -
D gene: -
J gene: TRBJ2-7
CDR3 protein: CASSSQGASYEQYF
CDR3 DNA: TGTGCCAGCAGCTCGCAGGGTGCGTCCTACGAGCAGTACTTC

V gene: TRBV5-6
clone size: -
D gene: TRBD1
J gene: TRBJ1-1
CDR3 protein: CASSQGAKGVTEAFF
CDR3 DNA: TGTGCCAGCAGCCAGGGGGCGAAAGGTGTTACTGAAGCTTTCTTT

V gene: TRBV12-3/TRBV12-4
clone size: -
D gene: -
J gene: TRBJ2-7
CDR3 protein: CASSYSRGEQYF
CDR3 DNA: TGTGCCAGCAGTTATTCCAGGGGCGAGCAGTACTTC

V gene: TRBV6-1
clone size: few
D gene: TRBD2
J gene: TRBJ2-7
CDR3 protein: CASSGLAGVRSYEQYF
CDR3 DNA: TGTGCCAGCAGTGGCCTAGCGGGAGTACGGTCCTACGAGCAGTACTTC

V gene: TRBV3-1/TRBV3-2
clone size: once
D gene: TRBD2
J gene: TRBJ2-3
CDR3 protein: CASSHGTSRTDTQYF
CDR3 DNA: TGTGCCAGCAGCCACGGGACTAGTCGCACAGATACGCAGTATTTT

V gene: TRBV19
clone size: few
D gene: -
J gene: TRBJ1-2
CDR3 protein: CATGKGELGYTF
CDR3 DNA: TGTGCCACCGGCAAGGGGGAGTTGGGCTACACCTTC

V gene: TRBV27
clone size: -
D gene: TRBD2
J gene: TRBJ2-7
CDR3 protein: CASSLTGGLLYEQYF
CDR3 DNA: TGTGCCAGCAGTTTAACGGGGGGGCTCTTGTACGAGCAGTACTTC

V gene: TRBV19
clone size: -
D gene: TRBD2
J gene: TRBJ2-3
CDR3 protein: CASSTPASGSTDTQYF
CDR3 DNA: TGTGCCAGTAGTACTCCAGCTAGCGGGAGCACAGATACGCAGTATTTT

V gene: TRBV4-3
clone size: once
D gene: -
J gene: TRBJ1-2
CDR3 protein: CASSQEDTVNYGYTF
CDR3 DNA: TGCGCCAGCAGCCAAGAGGACACAGTTAACTATGGCTACACCTTC

V gene: TRBV5-6
clone size: few
D gene: TRBD1
J gene: TRBJ1-6
CDR3 protein: CASSRGQGTSSPLHF
CDR3 DNA: TGTGCCAGCAGCCGGGGACAGGGTACGAGTTCACCCCTCCACTTT

V gene: TRBV5-1
clone size: -
D gene: TRBD1
J gene: TRBJ1-2
CDR3 protein: CASRGTGPGYTF
CDR3 DNA: TGCGCCAGCAGGGGGACAGGTCCGGGCTACACCTTC

V gene: TRBV6-2/TRBV6-3
clone size: few
D gene: -
J gene: TRBJ1-2
CDR3 protein: CASSYGGNYGYTF
CDR3 DNA: TGTGCCAGCAGTTACGGAGGGAACTATGGCTACACCTTC

V gene: TRBV5-1
clone size: -
D gene: TRBD1
J gene: TRBJ1-6
CDR3 protein: CASSPSPGTGENSPLHF
CDR3 DNA: TGCGCCAGCAGCCCGAGTCCCGGGACAGGGGAGAATTCACCCCTCCACTTT

V gene: TRBV27
clone size: -
D gene: TRBD2
J gene: TRBJ2-1
CDR3 protein: CASSLSLAGAPRFF
CDR3 DNA: TGTGCCAGCAGTTTAAGTTTAGCGGGGGCCCCCAGGTTCTTC

V gene: TRBV28
clone size: -
D gene: -
J gene: TRBJ2-3
CDR3 protein: CASSTQRGSTDTQYF
CDR3 DNA: TGTGCCAGCAGTACCCAACGCGGGAGCACAGATACGCAGTATTTT

V gene: TRBV6-5
clone size: once
D gene: -
J gene: TRBJ2-5
CDR3 protein: CASAAGSQETQYF
CDR3 DNA: TGTGCCAGCGCCGCCGGTAGCCAAGAGACCCAGTACTTC

V gene: TRBV19
clone size: -
D gene: TRBD2
J gene: TRBJ2-1
CDR3 protein: CASSDKKRGTREQFF
CDR3 DNA: TGTGCCAGTAGTGATAAGAAGAGAGGGACTAGGGAGCAGTTCTTC

V gene: TRBV5-1
clone size: -
D gene: TRBD1
J gene: TRBJ2-5
CDR3 protein: CASSQRPDRGWVTQYF
CDR3 DNA: TGCGCCAGCAGCCAACGCCCTGACAGGGGTTGGGTGACCCAGTACTTC

V gene: TRBV9
clone size: few
D gene: TRBD2
J gene: TRBJ2-3
CDR3 protein: CASSVSGTSDTQYF
CDR3 DNA: TGTGCCAGCAGCGTAAGCGGGACCTCAGATACGCAGTATTTT

V gene: TRBV19
clone size: -
D gene: -
J gene: TRBJ1-5
CDR3 protein: CASSIGTGYQPQHF
CDR3 DNA: TGTGCCAGTAGTATAGGTACAGGTTATCAGCCCCAGCATTTT

V gene: TRBV27
clone size: few
D gene: TRBD1
J gene: TRBJ1-5
CDR3 protein: CASSWTGRTNQPQHF
CDR3 DNA: TGTGCCAGCAGTTGGACAGGACGGACCAATCAGCCCCAGCATTTT

V gene: TRBV5-6
clone size: few
D gene: -
J gene: TRBJ1-5
CDR3 protein: CASSLAGGAGQPQHF
CDR3 DNA: TGTGCCAGCAGCCTGGCCGGGGGGGCCGGTCAGCCCCAGCATTTT

V gene: TRBV5-1
clone size: -
D gene: -
J gene: TRBJ2-3
CDR3 protein: CASSLAGSGTQYF
CDR3 DNA: TGCGCCAGCAGCTTAGCAGGCTCAGGAACGCAGTATTTT